The next 26 T cell receptor beta chains were all read from a single sample in a study of blood T cell repertoires in COVID-19. Profiling relied on immunoSEQ multiplex PCR, and the TCRdb table lists in-frame clones only, not all of them. The sample has 250,000 to 350,000 clones, roughly 90% seen once; the top ten hold over 9%. Material for sequencing was peripheral blood. The origin of the receptors is a woman in her 30s with COVID-19, enrolled during active disease.

The CDR3 loop is CASSLTRLGGETQYF. The CDR3 DNA follows: TGTGCCAGCAGTTTAACCAGGTTGGGGGGAGAGACCCAGTACTTC. The chain is built from TRBV27 and TRBJ2-5; D perhaps matches TRBD2 (6 bases). CDR1 MNHEY and CDR2 SMNVEV come from the germline V gene (reference sequence). The CDR3 contains 15 residues. Trimming removed 2 bases at V and 4 bases at J, with 14 bases between.

The chain has TRBV7-8 and TRBJ2-5; TRBD2 is a possible D gene (6 bases). Trimming removed 0 bases from V and 5 bases from J, with 16 bases in between. Germline assignment: CDR1 SGHVS and CDR2 FQNEAQ. The CDR3 runs 16 residues. CDR3 region: CASSLAHPTSRETQYF. In DNA form, the CDR3 reads TGTGCCAGCAGCTTAGCCCACCCTACTAGCAGGGAGACCCAGTACTTC.

The chain joins TRBV28 to TRBJ2-2, with TRBD1 matching 12 bases. J was trimmed by 5 bases and V by 10 bases; bases with no gene match: 14. Looked up from germline, CDR1 is MDHEN and CDR2 is SYDVKM. The CDR3 is 17 amino acids. The CDR3 protein is CATRSGTGGAGTGELFF. The CDR3 DNA reads as TGTGCCACCAGGTCCGGGACAGGGGGCGCAGGGACCGGGGAGCTGTTTTTT.

The V and J genes are TRBV4-3 and TRBJ2-5, with 12 bases fitting TRBD2. The CDR3 runs to 18 residues. The germline gives CDR1 LGHNA, CDR2 YSLEER. Trimming removed 1 base from V and 5 bases from J; junction bases left unmatched: 11. The CDR3 loop reads CASSQATSGSGDGETQYF. CDR3 DNA sequence: TGCGCCAGCAGCCAAGCGACTAGCGGGAGTGGGGACGGGGAGACCCAGTACTTC.

The chain combines TRBV6-5 with TRBJ2-1; 12 bases are shared with TRBD2. The CDR3 spans 15 residues. CDR1 and CDR2 from the germline V gene are MNHEY and SVGAGI. The ends lost 5 bases at V and 4 bases at J; junction bases unmatched: 3. CDR3 DNA sequence: TGTGCCAGCAGTATGACTAGCGGGAGTTACAATGAGCAGTTCTTC. Protein sequence: CASSMTSGSYNEQFF.

This clone has more than one count but fewer than ten. This chain uses TRBV3-1 (or the pseudogene TRBV3-2) with TRBJ2-7, with D maybe TRBD1 (5 bases). Trimming pared 1 base from V and 7 bases from J, leaving 20 bases between. This CDR3 contains 16 residues. Germline V gene data show CDR1 as LGHDT and CDR2 as YNNKEL (reference sequence). The CDR3 nucleotides are TGTGCCAGCAGCCAAGTCCGTCTCGTGGATTCAGGGGAGCAGTACTTC. It encodes CASSQVRLVDSGEQYF.

The V and J genes are TRBV12-5 and TRBJ2-1; 8 bases are a match to TRBD2. CDR3 size: 15 residues. V gave up 5 bases and J gave up 0 bases; unmatched junction bases: 3. In germline, CDR1 is LGHNT, CDR2 FRNRAP. CDR3: CASGPSGSSYNEQFF. Written as DNA, the CDR3 is TGTGCTAGTGGTCCAAGCGGGAGCTCCTACAATGAGCAGTTCTTC.

V gene TRBV2 combines with J gene TRBJ2-6; D remains ambiguous. Trimming stripped 5 bases from V and 1 base from J, with 9 bases between. The CDR3 runs 15 residues. From germline, CDR1 is SNHLY and CDR2 FYNNEI. The CDR3 reads CASSPTVSGANVLTF. In nucleotides, the CDR3 is TGTGCCAGCAGTCCGACTGTTTCTGGGGCCAACGTCCTGACTTTC.

This rearrangement joins TRBV3-1 (or the pseudogene TRBV3-2) to TRBJ2-2; 12 positions agree with TRBD2. CDR3 length equals 19 residues. Germline V CDR1 and CDR2: LGHDT, YNNKEL (reference sequence). V was pared by 0 bases and J by 2 bases, with 7 bases of the junction left unmatched. This chain's CDR3 is CASSQDDGTSGPNTGELFF. The CDR3 nucleotides read TGTGCCAGCAGCCAAGACGATGGGACTAGCGGGCCCAACACCGGGGAGCTGTTTTTT.

The J gene is TRBJ2-4, the V gene TRBV16; 7 positions match TRBD1. V trimming: 0 bases; J trimming: 6 bases; junction bases outside the gene matches: 5. CDR1 and CDR2 from the germline V gene are KGHSY and FQNENV. This CDR3 has 15 amino acids. CDR3 residues: CASSQSRGLGNIQYF. DNA for the CDR3: TGTGCCAGCAGCCAATCTAGGGGGCTTGGAAACATTCAGTACTTC.

J is TRBJ1-2 and V is TRBV5-1; 7 bases are shared with TRBD1. The CDR3 length is 16 residues. Germline CDR1 and CDR2: SGHRS and YFSETQ. The trim removed 4 bases at V and 0 bases at J, leaving 9 bases unmatched. CDR3 protein: CASSADRSPANYGYTF. CDR3 DNA sequence: TGCGCCAGCAGCGCGGACAGGAGTCCAGCTAACTATGGCTACACCTTC. Variable domain in full (rest from reference TRBV5-1 and TRBJ1-2): KAGVTQTPRYLIKTRGQQVTLSCSPISGHRSVSWYQQTPGQGLQFLFEYFSETQRNKGNFPGRFSGRQFSNSRSEMNVSTLELGDSALYLCASSADRSPANYGYTFGSGTRLTVV.

The chain joins TRBV11-2 to TRBJ2-2; the D gene is possibly TRBD2 (5 bases). Germline lookup yields CDR1 SGHAT and CDR2 FQNNGV. The CDR3 contains 13 residues. V was clipped by 1 base and J by 6 bases, with 6 bases between them. The CDR3 DNA sequence: TGTGCCAGCAGCTTAGGGCGGGCCGGGGAGCTGTTTTTT. Its translation is CASSLGRAGELFF.

This clone was detected a few times. The V and J genes are TRBV13 and TRBJ1-2; 12 bases agree with TRBD1. Trimming at V came to 1 base and at J to 3 bases, leaving 6 bases not matched to a gene. The CDR3 contains 17 residues. Germline lookup yields CDR1 PRHDT and CDR2 FYEKMQ (reference sequence). The chain's CDR3 is CASSLEGQGAPYYGYTF. CDR3 DNA sequence: TGTGCCAGCAGCTTAGAGGGACAGGGGGCTCCCTACTATGGCTACACCTTC.

The J gene is TRBJ2-1, the V gene TRBV29-1, with 13 positions matching TRBD2. The CDR3 is 17 residues long. Germline V gives CDR1 SQVTM, CDR2 ANQGSEA. Losses at the gene ends were 1 base for V and 7 bases for J; bases not matched to a gene: 10. The CDR3 reads CSVEGTSGSLQANEQFF. The CDR3 nucleotides are TGCAGCGTTGAAGGGACTAGCGGGAGTCTACAGGCAAATGAGCAGTTCTTC.

This sequence joins TRBV19 and TRBJ1-2; D is perhaps TRBD1 (6 bases). The CDR3 sequence is 17 residues long. Germline CDR1 reads LNHDA; CDR2 reads SQIVND (reference sequence). Trimming left V 4 bases short and J 0 bases short, with 18 bases between. The CDR3 region is CASSKGDSADTNYGYTF. The CDR3 DNA reads as TGTGCCAGTAGTAAGGGGGATTCTGCCGATACTAACTATGGCTACACCTTC.

This clone has only a few counts. The sample contains more than one DNA sequence encoding this CDR3. The chain joins TRBV2 to TRBJ1-5; 7 bases match TRBD1. The germline V gene has CDR1 SNHLY and CDR2 FYNNEI. V dropped 5 bases and J dropped 2; count of bases not matched to a gene: 6. CDR3 size: 15 residues. The DNA for the CDR3 is TGTGCCAGCAGTCGACAGGGTATGGGCAATCAGCCCCAGCATTTT. Amino acid sequence: CASSRQGMGNQPQHF.

The CDR3 nucleotides are TGTGCCAGCAGCTTAGTGGCGGGAGGGCCAGATACGCAGTATTTT. Encoded protein: CASSLVAGGPDTQYF. The chain is built from TRBV7-9 and TRBJ2-3; 9 bases are a match to TRBD2. V lost 1 base, J lost 4 bases, and 3 bases stayed unmatched. This CDR3 contains 15 residues. Germline-derived CDR1 and CDR2 are SEHNR and FQNEAQ (reference sequence).

The chain carries TRBV27 and TRBJ2-4; 9 bases agree with TRBD2. The junction had 0 bases not matched to a gene; V was cut back by 6 bases and J by 0 bases. The CDR3 contains 14 residues. The germline V gene has CDR1 MNHEY and CDR2 SMNVEV (reference sequence). The CDR3 loop reads CASRLAGAKNIQYF. CDR3 coding DNA: TGTGCCAGCAGACTAGCGGGAGCCAAAAACATTCAGTACTTC.

Here the CDR3 reads CSVRTSAWYEQYF. CDR3 coding DNA: TGCAGCGTTCGGACTAGCGCTTGGTACGAGCAGTACTTC. The genes are TRBV29-1 and TRBJ2-7; 9 bases are shared with TRBD2. V lost 5 bases to trimming and J lost 4 bases; unmatched junction nucleotides: 6. Germline CDR1 SQVTM, CDR2 ANQGSEA. CDR3 size: 13 residues.

The J gene is TRBJ2-4, the V gene TRBV25-1; no clear D. Germline-derived CDR1 and CDR2 are MGHDK and SYGVNS. The CDR3 spans 18 residues. Trimming pared 1 base from V and 0 bases from J, leaving 16 bases between. The CDR3 here is CASSECRLESLAKNIQYF. DNA of the CDR3: TGTGCCAGCAGTGAATGTCGATTGGAGAGCCTAGCCAAAAACATTCAGTACTTC. The whole variable domain, filled in from reference TRBV25-1 and TRBJ2-4, reads EADIYQTPRYLVIGTGKKITLECSQTMGHDKMYWYQQDPGMELHLIHYSYGVNSTEKGDLSSESTVSRIRTEHFPLTLESARPSHTSQYLCASSECRLESLAKNIQYFGAGTRLSVL.

The chain combines TRBV5-1 with TRBJ2-7; D may be TRBD2 (5 bases). The CDR3 has 14 amino acids. Trimming pared 2 bases from V and 4 bases from J, leaving 13 bases between. The germline V gene has CDR1 SGHRS and CDR2 YFSETQ. The CDR3 DNA reads TGCGCCAGCAGCTTAATTGTGGGAGCTTACGAGCAGTACTTC. Amino acid sequence: CASSLIVGAYEQYF.

CDR3 nucleotides: TGTGCCAGCAGTCGAGAACGGAGGGATGAAAAACTGTTTTTT. Amino acids: CASSRERRDEKLFF. The gene calls are TRBV2 and TRBJ1-4, with no clear D. CDR1 and CDR2 from the germline V gene are SNHLY and FYNNEI. With 5 bases removed from V and 6 bases from J, the gap between germline ends came to 13 bases. The CDR3 length is 14 residues.

The chain couples TRBV6-1 to TRBJ2-7; D unclear. This CDR3 comprises 14 residues. Trimming cost V 2 bases and J 5 bases, with 13 bases left between them. CDR1 and CDR2 (germline): MNHNS, SASEGT. The DNA for the CDR3 is TGTGCCAGCAGTGAAAAGAGGTCTTTGGACGAGCAGTACTTC. This gives the protein CASSEKRSLDEQYF.

The rearrangement uses TRBV6-6 and TRBJ2-1; TRBD2 might be the D (6 bases). This CDR3 region has 16 residues. Germline values: CDR1 MNHNY, CDR2 SVGAGI (reference sequence). V lost 6 bases and J lost 6, with 21 bases in between. The CDR3 DNA sequence: TGTGCCAGCAGCCGACTAGTGGGAGCTATTATCAATGAGCAGTTCTTC. It encodes CASSRLVGAIINEQFF.

The CDR3 region is CASSINRGVGELFF. The CDR3 nucleotides read TGTGCCAGTAGTATAAACAGGGGGGTCGGGGAGCTGTTTTTT. The V call is TRBV19, the J call TRBJ2-2, with 8 bases identical to TRBD1. CDR1 LNHDA and CDR2 SQIVND come from the germline V gene (reference sequence). The J segment lost 7 bases and the V segment lost 2 bases, leaving 3 bases of the junction unmatched. The CDR3 runs 14 residues. Complete variable domain (other parts from reference TRBV19 and TRBJ2-2): DGGITQSPKYLFRKEGQNVTLSCEQNLNHDAMYWYRQDPGQGLRLIYYSQIVNDFQKGDIAEGYSVSREKKESFPLTVTSAQKNPTAFYLCASSINRGVGELFFGEGSRLTVL.

About this clone itself: Other DNA sequences of this sample code for an identical CDR3. The chain couples TRBV9 to TRBJ2-1; D not certain. The CDR3 totals 15 residues. Germline CDR1 reads SGDLS; CDR2 reads YYNGEE. V dropped 0 bases and J dropped 2 bases, with 9 bases sitting between them. This CDR3 is CASSVDGGPYNEQFF. For the CDR3, the DNA is TGTGCCAGCAGCGTAGATGGCGGCCCCTACAATGAGCAGTTCTTC. The full variable domain, rest sourced from reference TRBV9 and TRBJ2-1, is DSGVTQTPKHLITATGQRVTLRCSPRSGDLSVYWYQQSLDQGLQFLIQYYNGEERAKGNILERFSAQQFPDLHSELNLSSLELGDSALYFCASSVDGGPYNEQFFGPGTRLTVL.